The 27 T cell receptor beta chains below were found in one sample sequenced in a study of blood T cell repertoires in COVID-19. The data were produced by immunoSEQ multiplex PCR, yet TCRdb's version contains in-frame clones alone and is incomplete. The data show about 310,000 clones, approximately 89% seen once. The source material was PBMCs or T cells enriched from blood (not recorded which). Source of these receptors: a woman aged 25 to 39 who had recovered from COVID-19.

The rearrangement joins TRBV10-3 to TRBJ2-1; D possibly corresponds to TRBD2 (6 bases). The CDR3 runs 18 residues. CDR1 is ENHRY, CDR2 SYGVKD, per germline. Trimming pared 6 bases from V and 0 bases from J, leaving 21 bases between. CDR3 in amino acids: CAIRRHGSSASSYNEQFF. The CDR3, as DNA: TGTGCCATCAGAAGACACGGTTCTAGCGCAAGCTCCTACAATGAGCAGTTCTTC.

J is TRBJ2-7 and V is TRBV5-4; maybe TRBD2 (6 bases). V lost 4 bases and J 3 bases, leaving 17 bases between the germline ends. The CDR3 is 15 residues long. In germline, CDR1 is SGHNT, CDR2 YYREEE (reference sequence). CDR3 DNA sequence: TGTGCCAGCAGCGTTGAGCCAGCGGAGGGCTACGAGCAGTACTTC. Translated: CASSVEPAEGYEQYF.

The DNA of the CDR3 is TGCGCCAGCGGAACCGACAGGGGGGACCTAGATACGCAGTATTTT. It codes for CASGTDRGDLDTQYF. V gene TRBV23-1 combines with J gene TRBJ2-3; 9 bases are shared with TRBD1. TRBV23-1 belongs to the ORF category, with a function that is uncertain. The CDR3 loop spans 15 amino acids. V gave up 8 bases and J gave up 5 bases; unmatched junction bases: 11.

The gene calls are TRBV27 and TRBJ2-1; 12 bases are shared with TRBD2. The CDR3 length is 18 residues. Germline V CDR1 and CDR2: MNHEY, SMNVEV (reference sequence). V trimming: 5 bases; J trimming: 10 bases; junction bases outside the gene matches: 18. CDR3 DNA: TGTGCCAGCAGTCCTCTCGAAAACCTAGCGGGAGGGCCAAGGGAGCAGTTCTTC. Translating it yields CASSPLENLAGGPREQFF.

V and J are TRBV20-1 and TRBJ1-1; D not certain. Trimming pared 3 bases from V and 5 bases from J, leaving 19 bases between. This CDR3 spans 15 amino acids. Germline V CDR1 and CDR2: DFQATT, SNEGSKA (reference sequence). The CDR3 DNA follows: TGCAGTGCTAGTATACCGACCGGAGCCTATACTGAAGCTTTCTTT. Protein product: CSASIPTGAYTEAFF.

This chain connects TRBV2 to TRBJ1-2; the D gene is possibly TRBD1 (5 bases). This CDR3 region has 13 residues. V was shortened by 6 bases and J by 5 bases, with 13 bases between the two germline ends. Germline CDR1 is SNHLY and CDR2 is FYNNEI. CDR3 nucleotide sequence: TGTGCCAGCAGAGACGACAGTGGGTATGGCTACACCTTC. It specifies CASRDDSGYGYTF.

The V and J genes are TRBV4-1 and TRBJ2-7; 9 bases fit TRBD2. The V gene end was trimmed by 1 base and the J gene end by 2 bases; junction bases not matched to a gene: 0. CDR1 and CDR2 from the germline V gene are MGHRA and YSYEKL. The CDR3 covers 14 residues. The CDR3 spells CASSQASGAYEQYF. CDR3 nucleotides: TGCGCCAGCAGCCAAGCTAGCGGGGCCTACGAGCAGTACTTC.

V and J are TRBV27 and TRBJ1-4; no firm D call. V lost 6 bases and J 4 bases, leaving 12 bases between the germline ends. The CDR3 contains 14 residues. Germline V CDR1 and CDR2: MNHEY, SMNVEV (reference sequence). CDR3 DNA: TGTGCCAGCAGCAACCGGGTCGTTAATGAAAAACTGTTTTTT. Translation gives CASSNRVVNEKLFF.

The J gene is TRBJ1-4, the V gene TRBV7-6; possibly TRBD1 for D (6 bases). Germline V gene data show CDR1 as SGHVS and CDR2 as FNYEAQ. Trimming took 5 bases from V and 0 from J, leaving 10 bases between them. The CDR3 runs 15 residues. The CDR3 is CASSPGQSTNEKLFF. The CDR3, as DNA: TGTGCCAGCAGCCCCGGACAGTCAACTAATGAAAAACTGTTTTTT.

The chain joins TRBV15 to TRBJ1-5, with 9 bases that match TRBD1. V was clipped by 5 bases and J by 6 bases; unmatched bases: 8. Germline V gives CDR1 LNHNV, CDR2 YYDKDF (reference sequence). The CDR3 totals 15 residues. The CDR3 loop reads CATSGSTGGGQPQHF. CDR3 nucleotides: TGTGCCACCAGCGGGTCGACAGGGGGAGGTCAGCCCCAGCATTTT.

The chain employs TRBV3-1 (or the pseudogene TRBV3-2) and TRBJ2-1; 14 positions match TRBD2. This CDR3 spans 14 amino acids. Germline-derived CDR1 and CDR2 are LGHDT and YNNKEL (reference sequence). V dropped 10 bases and J dropped 9; count of bases not matched to a gene: 8. The CDR3 DNA is TGTGCCACCTCCGGGACTAGCGGGAGCGGTGAGCAGTTCTTC. It encodes CATSGTSGSGEQFF.

This clone was observed once. The chain links TRBV4-3 to TRBJ2-2, with 14 bases aligning to TRBD2. The CDR3 covers 18 residues. The ends lost 4 bases at V and 5 bases at J; junction bases unmatched: 9. Germline CDR1 reads LGHNA; CDR2 reads YSLEER. The CDR3 protein is CASSRWTSGRTGTGELFF. The CDR3 DNA is TGCGCCAGCAGCCGGTGGACTAGCGGGAGGACGGGGACCGGGGAGCTGTTTTTT.

CDR3 sequence: CASSSDRDYQETQYF. The CDR3 bases are TGTGCCAGCAGCTCGGACCGGGACTACCAAGAGACCCAGTACTTC. The chain employs TRBV7-9 and TRBJ2-5, with a weak D call TRBD2 (6 bases). V shed 4 bases and J shed 0 bases, with 12 bases lying between them. The CDR3 contains 15 residues. CDR1 is SEHNR and CDR2 is FQNEAQ in the germline V gene (reference sequence).

The rearrangement uses TRBV6-4 and TRBJ2-1, with 12 bases lining up with TRBD2. Germline assignment: CDR1 MRHNA and CDR2 SNTAGT. The junction had 9 bases not matched to a gene; V was cut back by 3 bases and J by 9 bases. The CDR3 covers 16 residues. In nucleotides, the CDR3 is TGTGCCAGCAGTGAATCTAGCGGGGGGGGTTTCAGTGAGCAGTTCTTC. Translation gives CASSESSGGGFSEQFF.

In DNA form, the CDR3 reads TGTGCCAGCAGTTACGGTGGGGCCCAGGCACCCCTCCACTTT. Its translation: CASSYGGAQAPLHF. The genes are TRBV6-5 and TRBJ1-6; the D gene is possibly TRBD1 (5 bases). V gave up 2 bases and J gave up 11 bases, with 13 bases separating them. The CDR3 consists of 14 residues. Germline CDR1 reads MNHEY; CDR2 reads SVGAGI.

V and J are TRBV6-5 and TRBJ1-5, with 8 bases that match TRBD1. The length of the CDR3 is 13 residues. With 6 bases clipped from V and 6 bases from J, the junction kept 4 bases outside the gene matches. Germline CDR1 and CDR2: MNHEY and SVGAGI. The CDR3 spells CASRDREGQPQHF. The CDR3 DNA reads TGTGCCAGCAGGGACAGGGAGGGTCAGCCCCAGCATTTT.

The CDR3 coding sequence is TGTGCCAGCAGCTTGGGAACAGGGGACGGCTACACCTTC. Its translation: CASSLGTGDGYTF. The chain uses TRBV5-6 and TRBJ1-2; 7 nucleotides align to TRBD1. This CDR3 contains 13 residues. Germline lookup yields CDR1 SGHDT and CDR2 YYEEEE. J gave up 8 bases and V 0 bases, and 4 bases lay outside the gene matches.

This clone was seen a few times. The chain joins TRBV27 to TRBJ1-6, with D possibly being TRBD1 (5 bases). Trimming removed 6 bases at V and 10 bases at J, with 25 bases between. The CDR3 length is 17 residues. Germline CDR1 and CDR2: MNHEY and SMNVEV (reference sequence). The CDR3 DNA reads as TGTGCCAGCAGAGCTTATCTGGGGCCGGACGGAGACTCACCCCTCCACTTT. Translating gives CASRAYLGPDGDSPLHF.

This clone came up once. The rearrangement uses TRBV7-3 and TRBJ2-3; 12 bases are shared with TRBD2. Germline trimming cut 5 bases from V and 5 bases from J; bases unmatched to any gene: 5. Looked up from germline, CDR1 is SGHTA and CDR2 is FQGTGA. The CDR3 extends over 15 amino acids. The CDR3 sequence: CASSPTSGSVDTQYF. The DNA of the CDR3 is TGTGCCAGCAGCCCGACTAGCGGGAGTGTAGATACGCAGTATTTT.

The chain carries TRBV19 and TRBJ1-5; TRBD1 matches at 8 bases. This CDR3 region has 15 residues. Trimming cost V 5 bases and J 5 bases; bases outside gene matches: 8. From germline, CDR1 is LNHDA and CDR2 SQIVND (reference sequence). The DNA for the CDR3 is TGTGCCAGTAGTCCAGGGACAGGTGGAGATCAGCCCCAGCATTTT. Residues: CASSPGTGGDQPQHF.

V is TRBV5-4 and J is TRBJ2-5; 9 nucleotides match TRBD1. Losses at the gene ends were 1 base for V and 1 base for J; bases not matched to a gene: 2. The CDR3 runs 15 residues. CDR1 and CDR2 (germline): SGHNT, YYREEE (reference sequence). For the CDR3, the DNA is TGTGCCAGCAGCTTGCGACAGGGGGTCCAAGAGACCCAGTACTTC. Translated, it gives CASSLRQGVQETQYF.

The rearrangement links TRBV4-2 to TRBJ2-2, with D possibly matching TRBD2 (5 bases). This CDR3 region has 17 residues. Trimming cost V 3 bases and J 0 bases, with 14 bases left between them. Germline assignment: CDR1 LGHNA and CDR2 YNFKEQ. Here the CDR3 DNA reads TGTGCCAGCAGCCATGTAGGAGGTTCCACGAACACCGGGGAGCTGTTTTTT. It yields the protein CASSHVGGSTNTGELFF.

CDR3 sequence: CASGLDVFTGELFF. Written as DNA, the CDR3 is TGTGCTAGTGGTTTGGATGTCTTCACCGGGGAGCTGTTTTTT. The V and J genes are TRBV12-5 and TRBJ2-2; D not resolved. Germline values: CDR1 LGHNT, CDR2 FRNRAP. Trimming removed 1 base at V and 4 bases at J, with 7 bases between. The CDR3 totals 14 residues.

The chain has TRBV7-6 and TRBJ2-1, with D tentatively TRBD2 (5 bases). This CDR3 contains 15 residues. Trimming took 4 bases from V and 2 from J, leaving 12 bases between them. Looked up from germline, CDR1 is SGHVS and CDR2 is FNYEAQ. The CDR3 here is CASSSRPGTYNEQFF. CDR3 nucleotide sequence: TGTGCCAGCAGCTCCCGGCCGGGGACCTACAATGAGCAGTTCTTC.

The CDR3, as DNA: TGTGCCAGCACACCGGGACAGGGAGAGAACACTGAAGCTTTCTTT. Protein product: CASTPGQGENTEAFF. V and J are TRBV6-5 and TRBJ1-1; the match to TRBD1 covers 9 bases. Germline CDR1 and CDR2: MNHEY and SVGAGI. V dropped 7 bases and J dropped 1; count of bases not matched to a gene: 7. This CDR3 region has 15 residues.

The chain employs TRBV3-1 (or the pseudogene TRBV3-2) and TRBJ2-1; 10 bases are shared with TRBD2. With 4 bases clipped from V and 2 bases from J, the junction kept 8 bases outside the gene matches. Germline assignment: CDR1 LGHDT and CDR2 YNNKEL (reference sequence). CDR3 length: 17 amino acids. The CDR3 bases are TGTGCCAGCAGCCGAGAGCGGGAGGGCCCCGCCTACAATGAGCAGTTCTTC. Protein sequence: CASSREREGPAYNEQFF.

The chain uses TRBV3-1 (or the pseudogene TRBV3-2) and TRBJ2-7, with D maybe TRBD1 (6 bases). Per the germline V gene, CDR1 is LGHDT and CDR2 is YNNKEL (reference sequence). This CDR3 region has 20 residues. V lost 1 base to trimming and J lost 2 bases, with 27 bases between them. The CDR3 region has the DNA TGTGCCAGCAGCCAAGTAAAGACAGGAACAAGTCGCGAATCAGCCTACGAGCAGTACTTC. Translation gives CASSQVKTGTSRESAYEQYF.